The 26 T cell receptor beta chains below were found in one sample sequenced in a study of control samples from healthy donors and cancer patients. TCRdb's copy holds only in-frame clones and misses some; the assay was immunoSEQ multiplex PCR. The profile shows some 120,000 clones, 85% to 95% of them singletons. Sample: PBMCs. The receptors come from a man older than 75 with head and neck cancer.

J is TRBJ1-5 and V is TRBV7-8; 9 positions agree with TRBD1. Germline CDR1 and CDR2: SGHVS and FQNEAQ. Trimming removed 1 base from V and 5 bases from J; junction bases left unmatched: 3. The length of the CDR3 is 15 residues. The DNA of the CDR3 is TGTGCCAGCAGCTTAGGGGACAGGGTTGATCAGCCCCAGCATTTT. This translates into CASSLGDRVDQPQHF.

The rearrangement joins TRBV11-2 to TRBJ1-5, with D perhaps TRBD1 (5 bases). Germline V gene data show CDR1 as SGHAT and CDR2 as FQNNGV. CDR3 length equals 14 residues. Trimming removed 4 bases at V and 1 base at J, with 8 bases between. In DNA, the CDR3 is TGTGCCAGCAGCTCCTCAGGGAGCAATCAGCCCCAGCATTTT. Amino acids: CASSSSGSNQPQHF.

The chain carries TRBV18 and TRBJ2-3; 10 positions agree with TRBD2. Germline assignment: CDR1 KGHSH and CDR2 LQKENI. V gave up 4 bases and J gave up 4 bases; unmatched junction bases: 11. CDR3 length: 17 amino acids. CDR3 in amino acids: CASSRTPSGSLADTQYF. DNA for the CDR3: TGTGCCAGCTCACGCACTCCTAGCGGGAGTCTCGCAGATACGCAGTATTTT.

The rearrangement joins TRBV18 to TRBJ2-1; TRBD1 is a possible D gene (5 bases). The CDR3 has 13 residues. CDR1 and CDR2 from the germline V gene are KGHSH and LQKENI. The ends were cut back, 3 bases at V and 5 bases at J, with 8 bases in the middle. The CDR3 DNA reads TGTGCCAGCTCACCGACAGCAAACAATGAGCAGTTCTTC. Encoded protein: CASSPTANNEQFF.

The CDR3, as DNA: TGTGCCAGCAGGATACAGGGGGAAAGGGCGGATACGCAGTATTTT. Its translation: CASRIQGERADTQYF. The J gene is TRBJ2-3, the V gene TRBV2; 8 bases are a match to TRBD1. V lost 6 bases, J lost 6 bases, and 11 bases stayed unmatched. This CDR3 comprises 15 residues. Germline-derived CDR1 and CDR2 are SNHLY and FYNNEI.

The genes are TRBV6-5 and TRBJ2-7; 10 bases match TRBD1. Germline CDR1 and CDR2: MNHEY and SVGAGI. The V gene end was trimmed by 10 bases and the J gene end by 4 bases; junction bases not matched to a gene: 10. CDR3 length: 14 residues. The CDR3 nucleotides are TGTGCCACCCATCCGGGACAGGGGATATACGAGCAGTACTTC. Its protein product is CATHPGQGIYEQYF.

The CDR3 here is CASSDVGGPADTQYF. For the CDR3, the DNA is TGTGCCAGCAGTGACGTGGGGGGGCCGGCAGATACGCAGTATTTT. The V and J genes are TRBV2 and TRBJ2-3; tentatively, D is TRBD2 (7 bases). The germline V gene encodes CDR1 SNHLY and CDR2 FYNNEI. Between the trimmed V and J ends, which lost 3 bases and 4 bases, there was a span of 14 bases. The CDR3 totals 15 residues.

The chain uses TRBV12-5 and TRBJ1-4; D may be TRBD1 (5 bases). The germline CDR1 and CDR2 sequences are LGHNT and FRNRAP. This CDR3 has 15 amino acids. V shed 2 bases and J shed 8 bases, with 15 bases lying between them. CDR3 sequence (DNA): TGTGCTAGTGGTTTGCACGGGGGAAATAGCGAAAAACTGTTTTTT. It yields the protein CASGLHGGNSEKLFF. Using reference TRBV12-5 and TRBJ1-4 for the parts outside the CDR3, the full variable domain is DARVTQTPRHKVTEMGQEVTMRCQPILGHNTVFWYRQTMMQGLELLAYFRNRAPLDDSGMPKDRFSAEMPDATLATLKIQPSEPRDSAVYFCASGLHGGNSEKLFFGSGTQLSVL.

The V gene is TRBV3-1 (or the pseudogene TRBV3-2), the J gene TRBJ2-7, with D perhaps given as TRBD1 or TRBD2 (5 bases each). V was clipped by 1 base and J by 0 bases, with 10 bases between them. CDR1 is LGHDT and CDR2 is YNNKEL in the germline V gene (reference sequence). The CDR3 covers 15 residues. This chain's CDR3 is CASSQGWDGSYEQYF. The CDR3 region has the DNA TGTGCCAGCAGCCAAGGCTGGGACGGCTCCTACGAGCAGTACTTC.

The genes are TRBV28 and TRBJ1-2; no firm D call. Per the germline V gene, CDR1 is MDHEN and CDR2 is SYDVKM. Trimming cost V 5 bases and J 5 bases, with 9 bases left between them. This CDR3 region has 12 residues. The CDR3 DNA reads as TGTGCCAGCAGTGTAACGTTTTATGGCTACACCTTC. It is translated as CASSVTFYGYTF.

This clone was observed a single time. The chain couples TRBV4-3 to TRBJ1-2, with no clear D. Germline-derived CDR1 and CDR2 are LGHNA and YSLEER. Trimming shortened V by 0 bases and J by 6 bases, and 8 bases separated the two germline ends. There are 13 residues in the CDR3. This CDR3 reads CASSQDIENGYTF. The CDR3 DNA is TGCGCCAGCAGCCAAGATATTGAGAATGGCTACACCTTC.

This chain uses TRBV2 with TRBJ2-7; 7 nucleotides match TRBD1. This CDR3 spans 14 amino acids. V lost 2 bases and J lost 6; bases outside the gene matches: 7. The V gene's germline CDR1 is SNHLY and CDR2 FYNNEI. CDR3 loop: CASSEQGVGGEQYF. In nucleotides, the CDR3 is TGTGCCAGCAGTGAACAGGGGGTGGGCGGCGAGCAGTACTTC.

The CDR3 region has the DNA TGTGCCTGGAGTGGACAGGTCGAAGCTTTCTTT. Its translation: CAWSGQVEAFF. V is TRBV30 and J is TRBJ1-1; the D gene is possibly TRBD1 (6 bases). Looked up from germline, CDR1 is GTSNPN and CDR2 is SVGIG (reference sequence). Deletions cut 1 base from V and 8 bases from J, with 8 bases between. The CDR3 has 11 amino acids. The full variable domain, in which reference TRBV30 and TRBJ1-1 provide the parts outside the CDR3, is SQTIHQWPATLVQPVGSPLSLECTVEGTSNPNLYWYRQAAGRGLQLLFYSVGIGQISSEVPQNLSASRPQDRQFILSSKKLLLSDSGFYLCAWSGQVEAFFGQGTRLTVV.

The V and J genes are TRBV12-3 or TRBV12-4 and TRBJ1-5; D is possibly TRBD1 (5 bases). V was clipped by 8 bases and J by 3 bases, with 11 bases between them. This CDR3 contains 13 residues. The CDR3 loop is CASRRGTNQPQHF. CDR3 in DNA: TGTGCCAGCCGACGGGGGACCAATCAGCCCCAGCATTTT.

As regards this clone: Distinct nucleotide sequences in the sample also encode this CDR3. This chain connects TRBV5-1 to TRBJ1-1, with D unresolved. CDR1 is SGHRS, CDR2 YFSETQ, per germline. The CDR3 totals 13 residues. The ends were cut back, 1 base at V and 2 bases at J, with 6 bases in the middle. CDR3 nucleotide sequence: TGCGCCAGCAGCTTGCTAGCTAACACTGAAGCTTTCTTT. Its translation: CASSLLANTEAFF.

CDR3 residues: CASTPRQGASSSEAFF. The CDR3 nucleotides read TGCGCCAGCACCCCGCGACAGGGGGCTTCTTCATCTGAAGCTTTCTTT. V gene TRBV5-1 combines with J gene TRBJ1-1; 10 nucleotides line up with TRBD1. Trimming at V came to 6 bases and at J to 6 bases, leaving 14 bases not matched to a gene. The CDR3 spans 16 residues. CDR1 is SGHRS, CDR2 YFSETQ, per germline.

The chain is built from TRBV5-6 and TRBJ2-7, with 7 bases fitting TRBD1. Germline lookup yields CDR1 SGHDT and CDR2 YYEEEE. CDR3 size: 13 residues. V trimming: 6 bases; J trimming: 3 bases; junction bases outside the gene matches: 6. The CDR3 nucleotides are TGTGCCAGCACCTTACGACAGGGCTACGAGCAGTACTTC. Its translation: CASTLRQGYEQYF.

DNA of the CDR3: TGTGCCAGCAAGATCGGACAGGGAAACACCGGGGAGCTGTTTTTT. Translation: CASKIGQGNTGELFF. The gene calls are TRBV5-6 and TRBJ2-2; 8 positions agree with TRBD1. The CDR3 length is 15 residues. V shed 6 bases, J shed 2 bases, and the junction held 6 bases outside the gene matches. The V gene's germline CDR1 is SGHDT and CDR2 YYEEEE.

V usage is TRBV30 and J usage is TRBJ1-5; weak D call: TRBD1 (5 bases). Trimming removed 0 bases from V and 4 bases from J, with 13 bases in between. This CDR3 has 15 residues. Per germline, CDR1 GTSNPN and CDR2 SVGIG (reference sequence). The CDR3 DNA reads TGTGCCTGGAGTGTAGGGACGGCTGTTAATCAGCCCCAGCATTTT. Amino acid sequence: CAWSVGTAVNQPQHF.

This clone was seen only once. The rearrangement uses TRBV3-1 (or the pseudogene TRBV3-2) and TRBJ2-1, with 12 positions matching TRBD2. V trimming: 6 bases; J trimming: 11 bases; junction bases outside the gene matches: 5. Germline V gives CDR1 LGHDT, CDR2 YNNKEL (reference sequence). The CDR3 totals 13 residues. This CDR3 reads CASSSSGREKQFF. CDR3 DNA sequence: TGTGCCAGCAGTTCTAGCGGGAGGGAAAAGCAGTTCTTC.

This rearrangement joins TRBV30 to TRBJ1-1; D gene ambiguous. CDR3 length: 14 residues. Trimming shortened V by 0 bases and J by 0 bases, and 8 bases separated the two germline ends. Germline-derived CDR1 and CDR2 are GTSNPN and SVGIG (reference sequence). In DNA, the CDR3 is TGTGCCTGGAGTGTCACCTTGCTGAACACTGAAGCTTTCTTT. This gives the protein CAWSVTLLNTEAFF.

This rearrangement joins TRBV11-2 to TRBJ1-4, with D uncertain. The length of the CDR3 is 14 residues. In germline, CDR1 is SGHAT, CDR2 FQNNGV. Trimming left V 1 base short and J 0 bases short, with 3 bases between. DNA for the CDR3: TGTGCCAGCAGCTTAGCCTCAACTAATGAAAAACTGTTTTTT. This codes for CASSLASTNEKLFF.

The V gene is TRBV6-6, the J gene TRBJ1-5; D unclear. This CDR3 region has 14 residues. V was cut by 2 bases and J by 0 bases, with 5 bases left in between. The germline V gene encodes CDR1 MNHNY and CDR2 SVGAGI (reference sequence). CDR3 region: CASSYLNSNQPQHF. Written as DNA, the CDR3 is TGTGCCAGCAGTTACCTGAATAGCAATCAGCCCCAGCATTTT.

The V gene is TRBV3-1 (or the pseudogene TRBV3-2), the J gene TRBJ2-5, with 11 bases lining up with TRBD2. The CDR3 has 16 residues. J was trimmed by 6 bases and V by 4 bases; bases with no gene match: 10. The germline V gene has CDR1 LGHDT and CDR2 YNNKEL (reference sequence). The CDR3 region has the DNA TGTGCCAGCAGCCCGGGTAGCGGGGGGGCGGTAAAGACCCAGTACTTC. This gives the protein CASSPGSGGAVKTQYF.

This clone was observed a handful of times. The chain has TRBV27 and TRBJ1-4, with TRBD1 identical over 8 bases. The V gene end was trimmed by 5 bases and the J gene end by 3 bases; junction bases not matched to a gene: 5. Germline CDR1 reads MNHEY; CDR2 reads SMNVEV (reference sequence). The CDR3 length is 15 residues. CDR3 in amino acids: CASSPRGRANEKLFF. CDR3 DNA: TGTGCCAGCAGTCCCAGGGGGCGGGCTAATGAAAAACTGTTTTTT.

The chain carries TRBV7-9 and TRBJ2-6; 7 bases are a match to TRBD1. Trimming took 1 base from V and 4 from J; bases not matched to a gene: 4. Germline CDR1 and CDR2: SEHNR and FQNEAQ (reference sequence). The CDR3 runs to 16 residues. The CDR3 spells CASSLVTGVGANVLTF. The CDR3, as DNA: TGTGCCAGCAGCTTAGTCACAGGGGTCGGGGCCAACGTCCTGACTTTC.